The 5 T cell receptor beta chains in this list originate from one sample, sequenced in a study of blood T cell repertoires in COVID-19. The data were produced by immunoSEQ multiplex PCR, yet TCRdb's version contains in-frame clones alone and is incomplete. The data contain over 250,000 clones, approximately 89% of them seen just once; the ten biggest clones take up 8.5% to 10%. The specimen was peripheral blood. These receptors all stem from a man aged 35 to 55 who had recovered from COVID-19.

The rearrangement joins TRBV6-5 to TRBJ1-2; 7 bases agree with TRBD1. CDR1 MNHEY and CDR2 SVGAGI come from the germline V gene. The CDR3 loop spans 13 amino acids. V lost 5 bases, J lost 9 bases, and 9 bases stayed unmatched. The CDR3 region has the DNA TGTGCCAGCAGTACCACAGGGGTTGGAAGCTACACCTTC. As protein: CASSTTGVGSYTF.

The chain links TRBV19 to TRBJ1-1; 11 bases are a match to TRBD1. Looked up from germline, CDR1 is LNHDA and CDR2 is SQIVND (reference sequence). The CDR3 runs 16 residues. Losses at the gene ends were 4 bases for V and 3 bases for J; bases not matched to a gene: 7. The CDR3: CASSNRDRGTHTEAFF. In DNA, the CDR3 is TGTGCCAGTAGTAACCGGGACAGGGGGACCCACACTGAAGCTTTCTTT.

The chain couples TRBV9 to TRBJ2-7, with TRBD2 matching 7 bases. The V and J ends lost 0 bases and 9 bases, in that order; junction bases with no gene match: 15. Germline V lookup: CDR1 SGDLS, CDR2 YYNGEE. The CDR3 extends over 16 amino acids. The CDR3: CASSVGWEGLAGWQYF. CDR3 in DNA: TGTGCCAGCAGCGTAGGGTGGGAGGGGTTGGCGGGCTGGCAGTACTTC.

The genes are TRBV29-1 and TRBJ2-1, with D possibly TRBD2 on 6 matching bases. This CDR3 region has 14 residues. Trimming took off 3 bases at V and 6 bases at J, with 15 bases between the two ends. Germline V gene sequence: CDR1 SQVTM, CDR2 ANQGSEA. The chain's CDR3 is CSVDLTSVGNEQFF. For the CDR3, the DNA is TGCAGCGTTGACCTGACTAGTGTCGGCAATGAGCAGTTCTTC.

The rearrangement joins TRBV5-1 to TRBJ2-7, with D maybe TRBD2 (5 bases). Germline V gene sequence: CDR1 SGHRS, CDR2 YFSETQ. Trimming left V 0 bases short and J 3 bases short, with 13 bases between. The CDR3 loop spans 15 amino acids. The CDR3 region has the DNA TGCGCCAGCAGCTTGGCCAGCGGAACTGTCTACGAGCAGTACTTC. This translates into CASSLASGTVYEQYF.